The next 6 T cell receptor beta chains were all read from a single sample in a study of shared clonotypes between healthy human individuals (dated by TCRdb to 2018 to 2020). The library was built by means of the immunoSEQ multiplex PCR assay. TCRdb provides this immuneACCESS table in a form limited to in-frame rearrangements. Some clones are lacking; in checked studies, under half of them reflect an unresolved V gene, and why the rest are absent is not known. The sample data list roughly 2,300,000 clones, and less than 95% of these were observed just once. The biggest ten clones account for around 0.35% of the sample. Sequencing was carried out using naive CD4+ T cells from PBMCs. The cell subset or site label for this specimen denotes: CD45RA+ positively selected. Source of these receptors: a man younger than 35 in good health. Some clones in this sample may be carry-over from other donors' samples.

V and J are TRBV4-2 and TRBJ2-7, with D possibly matching TRBD1 (6 bases). The germline V gene encodes CDR1 LGHNA and CDR2 YNFKEQ. The CDR3 sequence is 15 residues long. V gave up 5 bases and J gave up 3 bases, with 17 bases separating them. CDR3 sequence (DNA): TGTGCCAGCAGCTTACGGGACATTTCTGACTACGAGCAGTACTTC. Translating gives CASSLRDISDYEQYF.

This chain connects TRBV30 to TRBJ1-3; D unresolved. Germline V gene sequence: CDR1 GTSNPN, CDR2 SVGIG (reference sequence). Trimming left V 7 bases short and J 1 base short, with 8 bases between. This CDR3 contains 12 residues. The DNA for the CDR3 is TGTGCCTTAGTGGGTTCTGGAAACACCATATATTTT. It translates to CALVGSGNTIYF.

Concerning this clone itself: Other DNA sequences from this sample encode an identical CDR3 as well. The chain is built from TRBV5-1 and TRBJ1-4, with 7 bases that match TRBD1. Trimming at V came to 4 bases and at J to 5 bases, leaving 5 bases not matched to a gene. Looked up from germline, CDR1 is SGHRS and CDR2 is YFSETQ. The CDR3 totals 14 residues. CDR3 sequence (DNA): TGCGCCAGCAGCCGAGACAGGGCGAATGAAAAACTGTTTTTT. This codes for CASSRDRANEKLFF.

The chain is built from TRBV5-1 and TRBJ1-2; D unclear. The CDR3 contains 13 residues. Germline loops: CDR1 SGHRS, CDR2 YFSETQ. Deletions cut 9 bases from V and 8 bases from J, with 20 bases between. This CDR3 is CATATLPSSGYTF. The CDR3 nucleotides read TGCGCCACCGCGACATTACCCTCCTCGGGCTACACCTTC.

A note on this clone: Other nucleotide sequences in the sample specify the same CDR3. This chain links TRBV28 with TRBJ2-5; 13 bases line up with TRBD2. V was clipped by 8 bases and J by 4 bases; unmatched bases: 1. Germline loops: CDR1 MDHEN, CDR2 SYDVKM. The CDR3 is made up of 13 amino acids. The CDR3 DNA reads TGTGCCAGCCGGACTAGCGGGAGAGAGACCCAGTACTTC. Translated, it gives CASRTSGRETQYF.

Concerning this clone itself: A read error may produce the germline difference seen at one junction end. This sequence joins TRBV5-1 and TRBJ2-7, with TRBD1 identical over 8 bases. This CDR3 has 14 residues. Germline V gene data show CDR1 as SGHRS and CDR2 as YFSETQ. The CDR3, as DNA: TGCGCCAGCAGCTCAGGACAGGGAGGCCCTCCGGGGGACTTC. The encoded protein is CASSSGQGGPPGDF.